These T cell receptor beta chains were read from a single sample in a study of Graves' ophthalmopathy and Graves' hyperthyroidism. TCRdb reprocessed the multiplex PCR reads via MiXCR and lists one record per CDR3 protein. Here the sample spans 620,000 or so distinct CDR3 sequences, about 20% being singletons. The sample taken for sequencing was peripheral blood. The receptors shown here come from a woman in her late teens or twenties with stable Graves' hyperthyroidism. Some clones in this sample may be carry-over from other donors' samples. Each CDR3 is given with its conserved first and last residue. Fields, in order: V gene, clone size, D gene, J gene, CDR3 protein, CDR3 DNA. A D gene is named only where the DNA matches it firmly. Not every row has a clone size; where given, it reads once, few, many or a size class.

>TRBV12-3/TRBV12-4|many|.|TRBJ1-2
CASSYRRAWLNYGYTF
TGTGCCAGCAGTTACCGTAGGGCGTGGCTAAACTATGGCTACACCTTC
>TRBV27|few|.|TRBJ2-6
CASSSKSYNSGANVLTF
TGTGCCAGCAGTTCTAAAAGTTACAACTCTGGGGCCAACGTCCTGACTTTC
>TRBV2|.|TRBD1|TRBJ1-3
CASRMDRGRDTIYF
TGTGCCAGCAGGATGGACAGGGGACGAGACACCATATATTTT
>TRBV14|.|.|TRBJ2-7
CASSPSRQGGNEQYF
TGTGCCAGCAGCCCAAGCAGACAGGGAGGCAACGAGCAGTACTTC
>TRBV5-1|.|.|TRBJ2-5
CASRPNVETQYF
TGCGCCAGCAGGCCCAATGTGGAGACCCAGTACTTC
>TRBV24-1|many|TRBD1|TRBJ2-5
CATSDSTTGARETQYF
TGTGCCACCAGTGATTCGACGACAGGGGCACGAGAGACCCAGTACTTC
>TRBV5-1|.|.|TRBJ1-2
CASSFSRYNYGYTF
TGCGCCAGCAGCTTTTCCAGGTATAACTATGGCTACACCTTC
>TRBV11-2|few|TRBD2|TRBJ2-7
CASSLHPSGAYEQYF
TGTGCCAGCAGCTTACATCCTAGCGGGGCCTACGAGCAGTACTTC
>TRBV7-2|many|.|TRBJ1-2
CASSLPGVHYGYTF
TGTGCCAGCAGCTTACCAGGGGTGCACTATGGCTACACCTTC
>TRBV11-2|many|TRBD2|TRBJ2-7
CASSGRLAGGPGEQYF
TGTGCCAGCAGCGGTAGACTAGCGGGAGGTCCGGGCGAGCAGTACTTC
>TRBV28|.|.|TRBJ1-6
CASSLWGEGVYNSPLHF
TGTGCCAGCAGTTTATGGGGGGAGGGTGTGTACAATTCACCCCTCCACTTT